These T cell receptor beta chains were read from a single sample in a study of shared clonotypes between healthy human individuals. Here immunoSEQ multiplex PCR was the method, and the copy in TCRdb shows in-frame clones only, minus some. The table includes 2 million to 2.5 million clones, 93% detected once. Sequencing was done on a sample of naive CD4+ T cells from PBMCs. These receptors were taken from a man younger than 35 in good health. Some clones in this sample may be carry-over from other donors' samples. Each CDR3 is given with its conserved first and last residue. A D gene is named only where the DNA matches it firmly. Clone size is shown for a subset of rows, as once, few, many or a class of expanded clone.

>-|TRBD2|TRBJ2-2|TRBV5-1
CASSPTSGRVTGELFF
TGCGCCAGCAGCCCGACTAGCGGGAGAGTAACCGGGGAGCTGTTTTTT
>-|-|TRBJ1-2|TRBV7-9
CASSLPQDYGYTF
TGTGCCAGCAGCTTACCACAGGACTATGGCTACACCTTC
>-|TRBD2|TRBJ2-4|TRBV2
CASRRPYPTSGGNIQYF
TGTGCCAGCAGGAGACCCTACCCTACTAGCGGGGGAAACATTCAGTACTTC
>-|-|TRBJ2-3|TRBV5-1
CASSLGLGQSQDTQYF
TGCGCCAGCAGCTTGGGGCTTGGACAGAGCCAAGATACGCAGTATTTT
>once|-|TRBJ2-2|TRBV5-1
CASGGAANTGELFF
TGCGCCAGCGGGGGAGCCGCGAACACCGGGGAGCTGTTTTTT
>-|TRBD1|TRBJ2-7|TRBV25-1
CASSSQQGAYEQYF
TGTGCCAGCAGTAGCCAACAGGGGGCCTACGAGCAGTACTTC
>-|-|TRBJ1-2|TRBV5-1
CASSLTENYGYTF
TGCGCCAGCAGCTTAACGGAAAACTATGGCTACACCTTC
>-|TRBD1|TRBJ1-3|TRBV7-9
CASSLSGTAGNTIYF
TGTGCCAGCAGCTTATCCGGGACAGCTGGAAACACCATATATTTT
>-|-|TRBJ2-2|TRBV5-1
CASKRESNTGELFF
TGCGCCAGCAAGAGGGAATCGAACACCGGGGAGCTGTTTTTT
>-|-|TRBJ2-7|TRBV20-1
CSAFRQRQYF
TGCAGTGCTTTCCGGCAAAGGCAGTACTTC
>-|-|TRBJ1-1|TRBV11-2
CASSFQAGKRRTEAFF
TGTGCCAGCAGCTTCCAAGCAGGGAAAAGGCGCACTGAAGCTTTCTTT
>once|-|TRBJ2-7|TRBV6-5
CASSYSSAFTYEQYF
TGTGCCAGCAGTTACTCTAGCGCCTTTACCTACGAGCAGTACTTC
>-|-|TRBJ1-2|TRBV19
CASTETRRANYGYTF
TGTGCCAGTACCGAGACACGGCGGGCTAACTATGGCTACACCTTC
>-|-|TRBJ2-5|TRBV9
CASSVGYQETQYF
TGTGCCAGCAGCGTAGGCTACCAAGAGACCCAGTACTTC
>-|TRBD1|TRBJ2-2|TRBV11-3
CASSLGQDTGELFF
TGTGCCAGCAGCTTGGGACAGGACACCGGGGAGCTGTTTTTT
>-|-|TRBJ1-5|TRBV11-2
CASSLTSNQPQHF
TGTGCCAGCAGCCTCACTAGCAATCAGCCCCAGCATTTT
>-|-|TRBJ1-5|TRBV14
CASSQDLTQPQHF
TGTGCCAGCAGCCAAGATTTGACCCAGCCCCAGCATTTT
>-|-|TRBJ2-3|TRBV2
CASTYGTPRGDTQYF
TGTGCCAGCACCTACGGGACCCCTAGGGGGGATACGCAGTATTTT
>-|-|TRBJ1-2|TRBV11-2
CASSRSQGTYGYTF
TGTGCCAGCAGCCGAAGCCAGGGTACCTATGGCTACACCTTC
>-|TRBD2|TRBJ2-5|TRBV7-2
CASSSRTPSGKETQYF
TGTGCCAGCAGCTCCAGGACGCCTAGCGGGAAGGAGACCCAGTACTTC
>-|TRBD2|TRBJ2-1|TRBV5-1
CASSPGGRAGYNEQFF
TGCGCCAGCAGCCCAGGCGGGAGGGCCGGATACAATGAGCAGTTCTTC
>-|TRBD1|TRBJ2-7|TRBV9
CASSVGQGIFEQYF
TGTGCCAGCAGCGTAGGACAGGGTATTTTCGAGCAGTACTTC
>few|-|TRBJ1-1|TRBV2
CASSEVTTENEAFF
TGTGCCAGCAGTGAGGTTACTACAGAGAATGAAGCTTTCTTT